The 14 T cell receptor beta chains in this list originate from one sample, sequenced in a study of OX40 agonist ivuxolimab in advanced cancers. Using immunoSEQ multiplex PCR, the repertoire was profiled, and TCRdb retains in-frame clones only, with some absent. The sample has about 55,000 clones, about nine tenths seen once. Sequenced material: CD4+ or CD8+ T cells sorted from blood, taken in a trial of the OX40 agonist ivuxolimab. These receptors were taken from an adult with an advanced solid tumor such as melanoma, head and neck, liver or kidney cancer.

The chain uses TRBV19 and TRBJ2-7; tentatively, D is TRBD1 (6 bases). The CDR3 covers 15 residues. The V end lost 7 bases, the J end lost 7 bases, and 23 bases lay between the germline ends. Per germline, CDR1 LNHDA and CDR2 SQIVND (reference sequence). The chain's CDR3 is CASTSAAGVRQEQYF. The DNA of the CDR3 is TGTGCCAGTACCTCGGCGGCAGGGGTTCGTCAGGAGCAGTACTTC.

The chain employs TRBV27 and TRBJ2-1; 7 nucleotides align to TRBD1. The CDR3 totals 14 residues. The J segment lost 7 bases and the V segment lost 3 bases, leaving 6 bases of the junction unmatched. Germline V gene sequence: CDR1 MNHEY, CDR2 SMNVEV (reference sequence). The CDR3 region has the DNA TGTGCCAGCAGTTTGACAGGGCTTGGGAATGAGCAGTTCTTC. The encoded protein is CASSLTGLGNEQFF.

The gene calls are TRBV6-1 and TRBJ1-1; D possibly corresponds to TRBD1 (6 bases). Trimming pared 6 bases from V and 4 bases from J, leaving 18 bases between. CDR1 and CDR2 (germline): MNHNS, SASEGT. The CDR3 spans 15 residues. CDR3 region: CASSPIVGGLTEAFF. DNA of the CDR3: TGTGCCAGCAGCCCTATTGTAGGGGGGCTCACTGAAGCTTTCTTT.

This chain connects TRBV6-5 to TRBJ2-7; TRBD2 might be the D (6 bases). With 0 bases removed from V and 2 bases from J, the gap between germline ends came to 11 bases. The CDR3 sequence is 15 residues long. The germline V gene has CDR1 MNHEY and CDR2 SVGAGI. CDR3 in DNA: TGTGCCAGCAGTTACTCGACTAGAGGGCCCTACGAGCAGTACTTC. Translating gives CASSYSTRGPYEQYF.

The V gene is TRBV9, the J gene TRBJ2-2, with D possibly TRBD2 on 5 matching bases. Trimming took off 4 bases at V and 4 bases at J, with 14 bases between the two ends. Germline values: CDR1 SGDLS, CDR2 YYNGEE. This CDR3 is 15 amino acids long. This chain's CDR3 is CASSPWKGVTGELFF. The CDR3 DNA reads TGTGCCAGCAGCCCATGGAAGGGAGTCACCGGGGAGCTGTTTTTT.

The rearrangement uses TRBV10-3 and TRBJ2-7; the match to TRBD2 covers 13 bases. Germline V gene lookup returns CDR1 ENHRY and CDR2 SYGVKD. Losses at the gene ends were 4 bases for V and 3 bases for J; bases not matched to a gene: 3. The CDR3 sequence is 15 residues long. DNA of the CDR3: TGTGCCATCAGTGGAGGGACTAGCGGGATCTACGAGCAGTACTTC. It yields the protein CAISGGTSGIYEQYF.

The chain joins TRBV5-4 to TRBJ1-2; the match to TRBD1 covers 10 bases. With V trimmed by 4 bases and J by 4 bases, 7 bases remained unmatched. CDR1 is SGHNT, CDR2 YYREEE, per germline (reference sequence). This CDR3 is built from 15 residues. CDR3 nucleotide sequence: TGTGCCAGCAGCCTCCGGGACAGGGGAACCTATGGCTACACCTTC. Translating it yields CASSLRDRGTYGYTF. Together with reference TRBV5-4 and TRBJ1-2, the CDR3 gives the full variable domain: ETGVTQSPTHLIKTRGQQVTLRCSSQSGHNTVSWYQQALGQGPQFIFQYYREEENGRGNFPPRFSGLQFPNYSSELNVNALELDDSALYLCASSLRDRGTYGYTFGSGTRLTVV.

V gene TRBV5-5 combines with J gene TRBJ1-5; D gene ambiguous. CDR1 SGHKS and CDR2 YYEKEE come from the germline V gene (reference sequence). The CDR3 is made up of 15 amino acids. Trimming removed 4 bases at V and 3 bases at J, with 14 bases between. The CDR3 spells CASSPNGFLNQPQHF. DNA for the CDR3: TGTGCCAGCAGCCCGAACGGATTCCTCAATCAGCCCCAGCATTTT.

This chain joins TRBV18 and TRBJ2-5; 10 bases are shared with TRBD2. The germline V gene encodes CDR1 KGHSH and CDR2 LQKENI. Unmatched junction bases numbered 9, after V lost 3 bases and J lost 5 bases. The CDR3 is 16 residues long. The CDR3 DNA follows: TGTGCCAGCTCACCTCTAGCGGGAGCCTTTGAGGAGACCCAGTACTTC. Its translation is CASSPLAGAFEETQYF.

The V call is TRBV5-1, the J call TRBJ1-4; D uncertain. CDR1 and CDR2 (germline): SGHRS, YFSETQ. V shed 4 bases and J shed 5 bases, with 9 bases lying between them. The CDR3 is made up of 13 amino acids. The CDR3 region is CASSPVGNEKLFF. Written as DNA, the CDR3 is TGCGCCAGCAGCCCGGTGGGCAATGAAAAACTGTTTTTT.

The chain combines TRBV28 with TRBJ2-7, with TRBD2 identical over 10 bases. Germline values: CDR1 MDHEN, CDR2 SYDVKM. This CDR3 has 15 residues. Trimming took 4 bases from V and 1 from J; bases not matched to a gene: 4. Here the CDR3 reads CASSSSSGSSYEQYF. CDR3 in DNA: TGTGCCAGCAGTTCCTCTAGCGGGAGTTCCTACGAGCAGTACTTC.

In DNA, the CDR3 is TGTGCCAGCAGCCCAACTAGCGGGGGCCAAGAGACCCAGTACTTC. It specifies CASSPTSGGQETQYF. The rearrangement links TRBV11-2 to TRBJ2-5; 11 nucleotides agree with TRBD2. CDR3 length equals 15 residues. V lost 5 bases and J lost 1; bases outside the gene matches: 3. Germline CDR1 reads SGHAT; CDR2 reads FQNNGV.

The rearrangement links TRBV19 to TRBJ1-1; 8 bases map to TRBD1. CDR1 and CDR2 from the germline V gene are LNHDA and SQIVND (reference sequence). This CDR3 is 17 amino acids long. Germline trimming cut 2 bases from V and 2 bases from J; bases unmatched to any gene: 10. CDR3 in amino acids: CASSIPARDRLNTEAFF. The CDR3 bases are TGTGCCAGTAGTATACCAGCGAGGGACAGGTTAAACACTGAAGCTTTCTTT.

A note on this clone: The junction departs from the called germline gene at one end, perhaps through a read error. The chain recombines TRBV28 with TRBJ2-7, with 9 nucleotides matching TRBD2. This CDR3 comprises 19 residues. Germline V gene sequence: CDR1 MDHEN, CDR2 SYDVKM. CDR3: CVSSYRWASSGIRTYEQYF. The CDR3 DNA sequence: TGTGTCAGCAGCTATCGTTGGGCCTCTAGCGGGATAAGGACCTACGAGCAGTACTTC.